The clone carrying this TCR beta chain was recorded at least ten times. Antigen unknown. These data belong to a study of T cell repertoires in cytomegalovirus infection. At the level of the study: Matching HLA type, along with CMV infection, was indicated by public TCR beta signatures.

CDR1 SGHTA and CDR2 FQGNSA come from the germline V gene. V was cut by 5 bases and J by 5 bases, with 18 bases left in between. This CDR3 is built from 15 residues. One entry per CDR3 protein, called by TCRdb with MiXCR from the reads. The data show about 500,000 distinct CDR3 sequences, about 33% seen once. Study-level findings and limits: There were carriers of CMV plus the relevant HLA, and cumulative public TCR beta family frequency identified them.

The specimen was cultured PBMCs, collected from culture after CMV antigen stimulation. The clonotype originates from a human donor in good health (CMV status not recorded). Some clones in this sample may be carry-over from other donors' samples. This chain connects TRBV7-2 to TRBJ1-1, with a possible D match to TRBD1 (6 bases). The CDR3 protein is CASSPPGGRRTEAFF. DNA of the CDR3: TGTGCCAGCAGCCCCCCTGGGGGGCGTCGGACTGAAGCTTTCTTT.